The 2 T cell receptor beta chains in this list originate from one sample, sequenced in a study of T-cell memory formation after mild COVID-19. MiXCR, applied by TCRdb to the 5' RACE reads, yields one record per CDR3 protein. The table has a few hundred thousand distinct CDR3 sequences, around 21% seen once. What was sequenced was PBMCs or a T cell subset sorted from them (not recorded which). These receptors were collected from an adult woman who had mild COVID-19 (a few samples of this study predate the infection). Cell type and time point are not known.

The sample holds many counts of this clonotype. The J gene is TRBJ2-1, the V gene TRBV5-1, with unresolved D. Per the germline V gene, CDR1 is SGHRS and CDR2 is YFSETQ. This CDR3 is 13 amino acids long. The V end was cut by 4 bases, the J end by 3 bases, with 8 bases between. The CDR3, as DNA: TGCGCCAGCAGCCTAGGGATCTACAATGAGCAGTTCTTC. It yields the protein CASSLGIYNEQFF.

CDR3 region: CASSTLEGDSYEQYF. CDR3 bases: TGTGCCAGTAGTACCCTAGAGGGGGACAGTTACGAGCAGTACTTC. The chain couples TRBV19 to TRBJ2-7, with 7 bases aligning to TRBD1. This CDR3 region has 15 residues. Germline V lookup: CDR1 LNHDA, CDR2 SQIVND (reference sequence). V gave up 4 bases and J gave up 4 bases; unmatched junction bases: 10.